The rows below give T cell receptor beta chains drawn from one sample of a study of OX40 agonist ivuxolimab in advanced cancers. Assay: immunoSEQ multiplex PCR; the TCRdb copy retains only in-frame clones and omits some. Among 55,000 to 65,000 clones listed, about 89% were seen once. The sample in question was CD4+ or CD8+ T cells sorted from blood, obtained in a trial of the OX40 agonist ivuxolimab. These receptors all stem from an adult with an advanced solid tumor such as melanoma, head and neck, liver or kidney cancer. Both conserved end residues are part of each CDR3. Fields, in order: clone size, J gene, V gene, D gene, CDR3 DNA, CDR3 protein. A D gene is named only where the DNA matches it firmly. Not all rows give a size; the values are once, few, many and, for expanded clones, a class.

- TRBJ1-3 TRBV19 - TGTGCCAACCTATTCCGGGCCGGCTCTGGAAACACCATATATTTT CANLFRAGSGNTIYF
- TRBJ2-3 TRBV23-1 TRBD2 TGCGCCAGCAGTCAAGTTTCCACTAGCGCGGGATCCTCATACACAGATACGCAGTATTTT CASSQVSTSAGSSYTDTQYF
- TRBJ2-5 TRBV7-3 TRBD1 TGTGCCAGCAGCTCGACAGGGGCAAAAGAGACCCAGTACTTC CASSSTGAKETQYF
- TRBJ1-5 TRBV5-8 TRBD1 TGTGCCAGCAGCGTAACAGGACAGGGCTATCAGCCCCAGCATTTT CASSVTGQGYQPQHF
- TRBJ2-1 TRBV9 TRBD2 TGTGCCAGCAGCCCCGACCTCGCGGGGGGCAATGAGCAGTTCTTC CASSPDLAGGNEQFF
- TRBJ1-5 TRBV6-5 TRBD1 TGTGCCAGCAGCCCAAGGGGGCTGGATCAGCCCCAGCATTTT CASSPRGLDQPQHF
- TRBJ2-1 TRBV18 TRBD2 TGTGCCAGCTCACCACCAGCGGGAGGCTACAATGAGCAGTTCTTC CASSPPAGGYNEQFF
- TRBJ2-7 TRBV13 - TGTGCCAGCAGCATGGACACCAAAGCCTACGAGCAGTACTTC CASSMDTKAYEQYF
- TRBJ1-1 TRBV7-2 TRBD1 TGTGCCAGCAGCTTAGGGGCAACAGGGGGCACTGAAGCTTTCTTT CASSLGATGGTEAFF
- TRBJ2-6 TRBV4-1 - TGCGCCAGCAGCCAATTAGGGAACTCTGGGGCCAACGTCCTGACTTTC CASSQLGNSGANVLTF
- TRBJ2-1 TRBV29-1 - TGCAGCGTTTATAGCCGCTCCTACAATGAGCAGTTCTTC CSVYSRSYNEQFF
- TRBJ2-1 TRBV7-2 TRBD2 TGTGCCAGCACGAGCGGGAGTTCCTACAATGAGCAGTTCTTC CASTSGSSYNEQFF
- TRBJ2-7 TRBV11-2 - TGTGCCAGCAGGTCAGGGGTAGCCTACGAGCAGTACTTC CASRSGVAYEQYF
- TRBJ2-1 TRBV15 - TGTGCCACCAGCACCCTTTACGCCTTACGCCCGTTCTTC CATSTLYALRPFF
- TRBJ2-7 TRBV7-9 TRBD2 TGTGCCAGCAGCTCGGGACTAGCGGGACTTTGGTACGAGCAGTACTTC CASSSGLAGLWYEQYF
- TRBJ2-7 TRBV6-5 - TGTGCCAGCAGTTACTTGGGGGCGGTCCCCTACGAGCAGTACTTC CASSYLGAVPYEQYF
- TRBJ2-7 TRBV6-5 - TGTGCCACCAGCAATTCGGGACACCTCTCCTACGAGCAGTACTTC CATSNSGHLSYEQYF
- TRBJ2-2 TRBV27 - TGTGCCAGCAGTCCCCAGACAGGCGGGGAGCTGTTTTTT CASSPQTGGELFF
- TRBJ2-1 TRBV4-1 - TGCGCCAGCAGGGGGACCCAATACAACAATGAGCAGTTCTTC CASRGTQYNNEQFF
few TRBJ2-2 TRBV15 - TGTGCCACCAGACGCGGGACTCCCGGCACCGGGGAGCTGTTTTTT CATRRGTPGTGELFF
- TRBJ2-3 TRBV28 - TGTGCCAGCAGTTTAAGTGCAGATACGCAGTATTTT CASSLSADTQYF
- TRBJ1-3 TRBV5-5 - TGTGCCAGCAGCCCACGTTCGGGGCAGGAGAACACCATATATTTT CASSPRSGQENTIYF
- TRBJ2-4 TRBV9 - TGTGCCAGCAGTCGCTTCGGGGAGTCCAAAAACATTCAGTACTTC CASSRFGESKNIQYF
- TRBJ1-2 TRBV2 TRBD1 TGTGCCAGCAGAGAGGGGACAGCTTATGGCTACACCTTC CASREGTAYGYTF
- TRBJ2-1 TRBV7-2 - TGTGCCAGCAGCCTAGATGGGGGGAGTGAGCAGTTCTTC CASSLDGGSEQFF
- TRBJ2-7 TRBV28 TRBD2 TGTGCCAGCAGTAGCCCGTTGGAGCGGGGGTCCTACGAGCAGTACTTC CASSSPLERGSYEQYF
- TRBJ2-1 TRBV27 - TGTGCCAGCAGTTGGGCCGGTGCTTACAATGAGCAGTTCTTC CASSWAGAYNEQFF
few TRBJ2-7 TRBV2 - TGTGCCAGCAGTGCACGCCACGAGCAGTACTTC CASSARHEQYF
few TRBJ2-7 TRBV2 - TGTGCCAGCAGCATTTACGAGCAGTACTTC CASSIYEQYF
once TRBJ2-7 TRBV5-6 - TGTGCCAGCAGCTTGACTACCTACGAGCAGTACTTC CASSLTTYEQYF
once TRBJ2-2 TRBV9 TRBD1 TGTGCCAGCAGCCACAGGGGGCTTGGCGGGGAGCTGTTTTTT CASSHRGLGGELFF
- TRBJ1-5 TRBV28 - TGTGCCAGCAGCGAATTTGGTGGGGGACCAAATCAGCCCCAGCATTTT CASSEFGGGPNQPQHF
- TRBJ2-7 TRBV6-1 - TGTGCCAGCAGCCTAGCACCGAAGGGCTACGAGCAGTACTTC CASSLAPKGYEQYF
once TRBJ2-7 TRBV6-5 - TGTGCCAGCAGTTGGGTACGGGGTAGCTCCTACGAGCAGTACTTC CASSWVRGSSYEQYF
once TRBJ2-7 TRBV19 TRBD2 TGTGCCAGTAGTATGGACTCGACTAGCGGGAGGACCTACGAGCAGTACTTC CASSMDSTSGRTYEQYF
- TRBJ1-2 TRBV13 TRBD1 TGTGCCAGCAGCCAGACAGGGGCGATCCTGGCCTATGGCTACACCTTC CASSQTGAILAYGYTF